This TCR beta chain is drawn from a study of blood T cells in healthy people across ages. A second about 7 to 11 cycle PCR used barcoded and J-beta primers. Each CDR3 protein is one row after TCRdb ran MiXCR on the 5' RACE reads. The sample carries around 1,500,000 distinct CDR3 sequences, 35% to 45% recorded once. Trimming cost V 5 bases and J 0 bases; bases outside gene matches: 6. The CDR3 has 15 residues. Germline CDR1 is SGHTA and CDR2 is FQGNSA. This clonotype was picked up a small number of times. The chain has TRBV7-2 and TRBJ2-7; TRBD1 agrees at 8 bases. The sequenced sample was blood. The clonotype was recovered from a woman aged 18-29 years in good health. CDR3 in DNA: TGTGCCAGCAGCCCGGAGGGACAGGTCTCCTACGAGCAGTACTTC. Translation gives CASSPEGQVSYEQYF. The full variable domain, completed using reference TRBV7-2 and TRBJ2-7, is GAGVSQSPSNKVTEKGKDVELRCDPISGHTALYWYRQSLGQGLEFLIYFQGNSAPDKSGLPSDRFSAERTGGSVSTLTIQRTQQEDSAVYLCASSPEGQVSYEQYFGPGTRLTVT.